The 26 T cell receptor beta chains reported below all come from one sample, sequenced in a study of shared clonotypes between healthy human individuals. The naive CD8 fraction comprised CD45RO-negative cells positively selected for CCR7 and excluded terminally differentiated effector memory CD45RA+ cells. Clones were read by immunoSEQ multiplex PCR, and TCRdb kept only the in-frame ones, dropping some. Found here are hundreds of thousands of clones, roughly 98% of them singletons; the top ten hold 0.3%. The sequencing sample was made of naive CD8+ T cells sorted from blood. All receptors come from a man aged 25-45 years in good health.

The CDR3 is CARSLVDEQYF. CDR3 nucleotides: TGTGCCAGAAGCTTGGTGGACGAGCAGTACTTC. The chain links TRBV5-3 to TRBJ2-7; D remains unclear. TRBV5-3 is placed among ORFs of uncertain function. CDR3 size: 11 residues. V lost 0 bases, J lost 5 bases, and 3 bases lay in between.

The chain employs TRBV27 and TRBJ2-1; D gene uncertain. Germline V gene lookup returns CDR1 MNHEY and CDR2 SMNVEV (reference sequence). Trimming removed 6 bases at V and 0 bases at J, with 3 bases between. This CDR3 has 12 residues. This CDR3 is CASRYSYNEQFF. CDR3 coding DNA: TGTGCCAGCAGATACTCCTACAATGAGCAGTTCTTC.

The CDR3 loop is CSVESSETEAFF. As DNA, the CDR3 is TGCAGCGTTGAGTCGTCCGAGACTGAAGCTTTCTTT. V usage is TRBV29-1 and J usage is TRBJ1-1, with unresolved D. The V gene lost 3 bases and the J gene lost 5 bases, with 10 bases spanning the gap. There are 12 residues in the CDR3. From germline, CDR1 is SQVTM and CDR2 ANQGSEA.

The rearrangement links TRBV7-9 to TRBJ1-1, with D unclear. The CDR3 totals 15 residues. Germline V gives CDR1 SEHNR, CDR2 FQNEAQ (reference sequence). Trimming left V 8 bases short and J 0 bases short, with 16 bases between. This chain's CDR3 is CASDPLLALNTEAFF. The CDR3 DNA reads as TGTGCCAGCGACCCATTGTTGGCCTTGAACACTGAAGCTTTCTTT.

The chain employs TRBV29-1 and TRBJ2-2; 10 nucleotides match TRBD2. The CDR3 is made up of 16 amino acids. Germline CDR1 reads SQVTM; CDR2 reads ANQGSEA. With V trimmed by 2 bases and J by 0 bases, 3 bases remained unmatched. CDR3 coding DNA: TGCAGCGTTGAACTAGCGGGAGTCCCGAACACCGGGGAGCTGTTTTTT. This translates into CSVELAGVPNTGELFF.

The chain recombines TRBV27 with TRBJ1-3; D may be TRBD1 (6 bases). The CDR3 has 14 residues. CDR1 MNHEY and CDR2 SMNVEV come from the germline V gene (reference sequence). Deletions cut 4 bases from V and 6 bases from J, with 13 bases between. CDR3 nucleotides: TGTGCCAGCAGTTCTGGGCAGGGGACAAACACCATATATTTT. It yields the protein CASSSGQGTNTIYF.

Comment on this clone: Other DNA variants within this sample encode the same CDR3. The chain is built from TRBV6-5 and TRBJ2-2, with a tentative D call TRBD2 (5 bases). Germline CDR1 reads MNHEY; CDR2 reads SVGAGI. V lost 2 bases and J 5 bases, leaving 6 bases between the germline ends. The CDR3 contains 13 residues. The CDR3, as DNA: TGTGCCAGCAGTTACGGCGGGACCGGGGAGCTGTTTTTT. It yields the protein CASSYGGTGELFF.

V usage is TRBV5-4 and J usage is TRBJ1-1, with 8 bases matching TRBD1. The germline CDR1 and CDR2 sequences are SGHNT and YYREEE (reference sequence). The trim removed 3 bases at V and 1 base at J, leaving 8 bases unmatched. This CDR3 comprises 16 residues. The CDR3 sequence: CASSSRTGYPNTEAFF. In DNA form, the CDR3 reads TGTGCCAGCAGCTCGAGGACAGGGTACCCGAACACTGAAGCTTTCTTT.

The sample holds one count of this clone. The chain uses TRBV5-1 and TRBJ2-7; 10 bases map to TRBD1. Looked up from germline, CDR1 is SGHRS and CDR2 is YFSETQ. CDR3 length equals 13 residues. After removal of 4 bases from V and 2 bases from J, the junction contained 0 bases not matched to a gene. The CDR3 here is CASSGTGAYEQYF. CDR3 DNA: TGCGCCAGCAGCGGGACAGGGGCCTACGAGCAGTACTTC. The entire variable domain, with the rest obtained from reference TRBV5-1 and TRBJ2-7, is as follows: KAGVTQTPRYLIKTRGQQVTLSCSPISGHRSVSWYQQTPGQGLQFLFEYFSETQRNKGNFPGRFSGRQFSNSRSEMNVSTLELGDSALYLCASSGTGAYEQYFGPGTRLTVT.

This chain links TRBV4-2 with TRBJ2-7; possible D gene TRBD2, 6 bases. Germline loops: CDR1 LGHNA, CDR2 YNFKEQ. The length of the CDR3 is 15 residues. V was trimmed by 5 bases and J by 1 base, leaving 15 bases between them. The CDR3 protein is CASSYPGGTSYEQYF. The CDR3 DNA is TGTGCCAGCAGCTACCCTGGGGGGACGTCCTACGAGCAGTACTTC.

To note about this clone: The junction differs from germline at one of its ends, possibly a read error. The chain is built from TRBV7-7 and TRBJ2-5, with a tentative D call TRBD1 (6 bases). CDR1 and CDR2 (germline): SSHAT, FNYEAQ (reference sequence). CDR3 length: 13 residues. The CDR3 DNA reads TGTGCTAGCAGCCATCAGGGACACGAGACCCAGTACTTC. Its translation: CASSHQGHETQYF.

The rearrangement links TRBV6-5 to TRBJ1-4; a possible D gene is TRBD1 (5 bases). Germline CDR1 reads MNHEY; CDR2 reads SVGAGI. The V end was cut by 0 bases, the J end by 8 bases, with 13 bases between. The CDR3 loop spans 15 amino acids. CDR3: CASSYSWGEIEKLFF. Here the CDR3 DNA reads TGTGCCAGCAGTTACTCATGGGGGGAAATAGAAAAACTGTTTTTT.

The chain employs TRBV7-2 and TRBJ2-1; D may be TRBD1 or TRBD2 (7 bases each). CDR1 is SGHTA, CDR2 FQGNSA, per germline. This CDR3 region has 17 residues. V lost 5 bases and J lost 2, with 19 bases in between. This chain's CDR3 is CASSPAGGGAPYNEQFF. The CDR3 DNA follows: TGTGCCAGCAGCCCAGCAGGGGGGGGCGCGCCCTACAATGAGCAGTTCTTC.

The chain is built from TRBV4-1 and TRBJ1-1; 9 positions match TRBD1. The length of the CDR3 is 15 residues. The junction had 2 bases not matched to a gene; V was cut back by 2 bases and J by 1 base. The germline V gene encodes CDR1 MGHRA and CDR2 YSYEKL. The CDR3: CASSQPGQGNTEAFF. The DNA of the CDR3 is TGCGCCAGCAGCCAACCGGGACAGGGGAACACTGAAGCTTTCTTT.

V gene TRBV5-5 combines with J gene TRBJ1-1, with no clear D. The CDR3 spans 14 residues. With 4 bases removed from V and 1 base from J, the gap between germline ends came to 11 bases. Germline V gene sequence: CDR1 SGHKS, CDR2 YYEKEE (reference sequence). For the CDR3, the DNA is TGTGCCAGCAGCGTAAGGGAGCAGAACACTGAAGCTTTCTTT. Translated, it gives CASSVREQNTEAFF.

The chain recombines TRBV30 with TRBJ2-1; 9 nucleotides align to TRBD2. With 5 bases clipped from V and 8 bases from J, the junction kept 16 bases outside the gene matches. There are 16 residues in the CDR3. CDR1 and CDR2 (germline): GTSNPN, SVGIG (reference sequence). The CDR3, as DNA: TGTGCCTGGGGAGTAGAAGGAGCGGGAGGTTTGGATGAGCAGTTCTTC. Translation gives CAWGVEGAGGLDEQFF.

The V and J genes are TRBV11-1 and TRBJ2-1; perhaps TRBD1 as D (6 bases). This CDR3 region has 12 residues. V lost 8 bases and J lost 6, with 11 bases in between. Germline V gene data show CDR1 as SGHAT and CDR2 as FQDESV (reference sequence). The DNA for the CDR3 is TGTGCCAGCCTTAGAGGGGGCAATGAGCAGTTCTTC. Translated, it gives CASLRGGNEQFF. Full variable domain (outside the CDR3, taken from reference TRBV11-1 and TRBJ2-1): EAEVAQSPRYKITEKSQAVAFWCDPISGHATLYWYRQILGQGPELLVQFQDESVVDDSQLPKDRFSAERLKGVDSTLKIQPAELGDSAMYLCASLRGGNEQFFGPGTRLTVL.

The rearrangement joins TRBV21-1 to TRBJ2-1; the tabulated D call, TRBD2, remains unverified against the DNA. TRBV21-1 is listed as a pseudogene. The CDR3 has 19 residues. DNA for the CDR3: TGTGCCAGCAGCAAAAATCCACCGACTAGCGGGAGTTGGAAGAATGAGCAGTTCTTC. As protein: CASSKNPPTSGSWKNEQFF.

CDR3 sequence (DNA): TGTGCCAGCAGCTTGACAGGACTAGGTTTGGATGAGCAGTTCTTC. This codes for CASSLTGLGLDEQFF. The chain uses TRBV7-9 and TRBJ2-1, with D possibly TRBD2 on 7 matching bases. V lost 3 bases to trimming and J lost 8 bases, with 17 bases between them. Per germline, CDR1 SEHNR and CDR2 FQNEAQ (reference sequence). The CDR3 spans 15 residues.

The chain couples TRBV21-1 to TRBJ2-6. TRBV21-1 is marked as a pseudogene. This CDR3 is 18 amino acids long. The DNA for the CDR3 is TGTGCCAGCACCCAACGCCCGGGCCCACGCTCTGGGGCCAACGTCCTGACTTTC. It codes for CASTQRPGPRSGANVLTF.

The rearrangement uses TRBV13 and TRBJ1-2; 8 bases line up with TRBD1. Trimming took 6 bases from V and 8 from J; bases not matched to a gene: 17. This CDR3 contains 16 residues. The V gene's germline CDR1 is PRHDT and CDR2 FYEKMQ (reference sequence). The CDR3 sequence is CASSVETGEFSRGYTF. CDR3 nucleotide sequence: TGTGCCAGCAGTGTAGAGACAGGGGAATTCTCGCGCGGCTACACCTTC. The entire variable domain, with the rest obtained from reference TRBV13 and TRBJ1-2, is as follows: AAGVIQSPRHLIKEKRETATLKCYPIPRHDTVYWYQQGPGQDPQFLISFYEKMQSDKGSIPDRFSAQQFSDYHSELNMSSLELGDSALYFCASSVETGEFSRGYTFGSGTRLTVV.

As concerns this clone: The sample has other DNA sequences that encode this CDR3 too. The chain links TRBV7-9 to TRBJ2-1, with D tentatively TRBD1 (6 bases). Germline values: CDR1 SEHNR, CDR2 FQNEAQ (reference sequence). Trimming shortened V by 3 bases and J by 9 bases, and 15 bases separated the two germline ends. CDR3 length equals 14 residues. CDR3 protein: CASSLVSGRGEQFF. The CDR3 DNA reads as TGTGCCAGCAGCTTGGTTTCTGGCAGGGGTGAGCAGTTCTTC.

The J gene is TRBJ1-1, the V gene TRBV27; D is ambiguous. V was shortened by 2 bases and J by 1 base, with 11 bases between the two germline ends. This CDR3 is 15 amino acids long. CDR1 is MNHEY, CDR2 SMNVEV, per germline (reference sequence). CDR3 in DNA: TGTGCCAGCAGTTTAATTCTTGCCCCGAACACTGAAGCTTTCTTT. Translated, it gives CASSLILAPNTEAFF.

V usage is TRBV5-6 and J usage is TRBJ1-2; 10 bases fit TRBD1. There are 14 residues in the CDR3. Germline V lookup: CDR1 SGHDT, CDR2 YYEEEE. V lost 4 bases to trimming and J lost 4 bases; unmatched junction nucleotides: 4. The CDR3 is CASSPGQGTYGYTF. CDR3 coding DNA: TGTGCCAGCAGCCCGGGACAGGGGACCTATGGCTACACCTTC.

The chain is built from TRBV29-1 and TRBJ2-7, with TRBD1 as a possible D gene (6 bases). Per the germline V gene, CDR1 is SQVTM and CDR2 is ANQGSEA. The CDR3 spans 11 residues. The V and J ends lost 5 bases and 3 bases respectively, with 8 bases between them. This chain's CDR3 is CSVWGLYEQYF. In nucleotides, the CDR3 is TGCAGCGTTTGGGGGCTCTACGAGCAGTACTTC.

About this clone itself: Different DNA sequences within this sample yield the same CDR3. The chain employs TRBV27 and TRBJ2-7, with 8 bases lining up with TRBD2. Trimming cost V 3 bases and J 4 bases; bases outside gene matches: 2. Per germline, CDR1 MNHEY and CDR2 SMNVEV (reference sequence). The CDR3 has 13 residues. Here the CDR3 reads CASSLASGYEQYF. CDR3 sequence (DNA): TGTGCCAGCAGTTTGGCTAGCGGGTACGAGCAGTACTTC.